Presented here are 23 T cell receptor beta chains from one specimen sequenced in a study of cytomegalovirus exposure and HLA in healthy donors (dated by TCRdb to the late 2010s). Receptor libraries were prepared by the immunoSEQ multiplex PCR assay. The multiplex PCR relied on a mix of 60 forward primers for TCR Vbeta segments and 13 reverse primers for TCR Jbeta segments. TCRdb re-hosts the immuneACCESS table, in-frame sequences only. Its copies lack some clones; in the studies checked, an unresolved V gene accounts for under half of them, and the cause for the rest is not known. A total of about 150,000 clones appear in this sample, about two thirds of them only once. Roughly 2.5% of the sample is in the top ten clones. Sequencing input: PBMCs. These receptors originate from a woman in her thirties or forties in good health and CMV-seronegative.

In this sample, this clone turned up a few times. This rearrangement joins TRBV28 to TRBJ2-2; 10 bases line up with TRBD1. CDR3 size: 16 residues. From germline, CDR1 is MDHEN and CDR2 SYDVKM. Trimming cost V 6 bases and J 7 bases; bases outside gene matches: 11. DNA for the CDR3: TGTGCCAGCAGGCCGGGACAGGGGAAAAGGGGCGGGGAGCTGTTTTTT. Translating it yields CASRPGQGKRGGELFF. The entire variable domain, with the rest obtained from reference TRBV28 and TRBJ2-2, is as follows: DVKVTQSSRYLVKRTGEKVFLECVQDMDHENMFWYRQDPGLGLRLIYFSYDVKMKEKGDIPEGYSVSREKKERFSLILESASTNQTSMYLCASRPGQGKRGGELFFGEGSRLTVL.

V usage is TRBV30 and J usage is TRBJ2-2, with D unresolved. V was clipped by 2 bases and J by 0 bases, with 4 bases between them. Germline CDR1 reads GTSNPN; CDR2 reads SVGIG (reference sequence). This CDR3 is built from 13 residues. Here the CDR3 DNA reads TGTGCCTGGAGTTTCACGAACACCGGGGAGCTGTTTTTT. Translated: CAWSFTNTGELFF.

V is TRBV14 and J is TRBJ2-1; TRBD2 is a possible D gene (5 bases). CDR1 and CDR2 (germline): SGHDN, FVKESK. The CDR3 spans 14 residues. The V and J ends lost 1 base and 13 bases respectively, with 17 bases between them. CDR3 in amino acids: CASSQVNGLRTQFF. The CDR3 region has the DNA TGTGCCAGCAGCCAAGTAAATGGCCTAAGGACTCAGTTCTTC.

This clone was recorded a few times. This chain uses TRBV10-2 with TRBJ1-1; TRBD1 matches at 7 bases. The V segment lost 6 bases and the J segment 4 bases; nucleotides outside the gene matches: 11. There are 15 residues in the CDR3. CDR1 WSHSY and CDR2 SAAADI come from the germline V gene. The DNA of the CDR3 is TGCGCCAGCAGCCACGGTACAGGGGCGGCCACTGAAGCTTTCTTT. Amino acids: CASSHGTGAATEAFF.

This clone was counted between two and nine times. The chain carries TRBV2 and TRBJ2-1; D remains unclear. Trimming stripped 0 bases from V and 13 bases from J, with 13 bases between. The germline V gene has CDR1 SNHLY and CDR2 FYNNEI. The CDR3 loop spans 13 amino acids. CDR3 loop: CASSEARGQLQFF. The CDR3 bases are TGTGCCAGCAGTGAAGCAAGAGGCCAGCTCCAGTTCTTC.

V is TRBV5-4 and J is TRBJ2-1; D gene uncertain. The germline V gene has CDR1 SGHNT and CDR2 YYREEE (reference sequence). The CDR3 length is 15 residues. Trimming left V 4 bases short and J 0 bases short, with 11 bases between. CDR3 DNA sequence: TGTGCCAGCAGCGCTACTTCAAACTCCTACAATGAGCAGTTCTTC. Translation gives CASSATSNSYNEQFF.

The rearrangement joins TRBV11-2 to TRBJ2-1; TRBD1 aligns across 7 bases. In germline, CDR1 is SGHAT, CDR2 FQNNGV. Trimming removed 3 bases from V and 0 bases from J; junction bases left unmatched: 8. This CDR3 has 17 residues. The CDR3 DNA follows: TGTGCCAGCAGCTTGCCTCACTGGGACAGCTCCTACAATGAGCAGTTCTTC. Translating it yields CASSLPHWDSSYNEQFF.

The rearrangement uses TRBV7-6 and TRBJ2-7, with D possibly being TRBD1 (5 bases). This CDR3 is built from 13 residues. V gave up 3 bases and J gave up 3 bases, with 9 bases separating them. CDR1 SGHVS and CDR2 FNYEAQ come from the germline V gene. CDR3 region: CASSLDKGYEQYF. The CDR3 region has the DNA TGTGCCAGCAGCTTGGACAAGGGCTACGAGCAGTACTTC.

This sequence joins TRBV19 and TRBJ2-7, with D perhaps matching TRBD2 (5 bases). Trimming cost V 3 bases and J 0 bases, with 21 bases left between them. The CDR3 spans 18 residues. Germline lookup yields CDR1 LNHDA and CDR2 SQIVND (reference sequence). CDR3 sequence: CASSMGWRGRRSSYEQYF. CDR3 DNA: TGTGCCAGTAGTATGGGTTGGCGCGGCCGGAGGAGCTCCTACGAGCAGTACTTC.

This chain links TRBV6-1 with TRBJ1-5, with D perhaps matching TRBD1 (6 bases). Germline V gives CDR1 MNHNS, CDR2 SASEGT. CDR3 length equals 16 residues. Trimming stripped 4 bases from V and 0 bases from J, with 13 bases between. CDR3 in amino acids: CASSASWTVSNQPQHF. In nucleotides, the CDR3 is TGTGCCAGCAGTGCTTCCTGGACAGTTAGCAATCAGCCCCAGCATTTT.

The chain carries TRBV30 and TRBJ2-5, with D possibly being TRBD2 (6 bases). The V gene's germline CDR1 is GTSNPN and CDR2 SVGIG (reference sequence). The CDR3 length is 16 residues. Trimming cost V 3 bases and J 0 bases, with 17 bases left between them. CDR3 protein: CAWRGPGVLYQETQYF. As DNA, the CDR3 is TGTGCCTGGAGGGGTCCGGGGGTGCTGTACCAAGAGACCCAGTACTTC.

This sequence joins TRBV19 and TRBJ1-1; D possibly corresponds to TRBD1 (6 bases). The V gene's germline CDR1 is LNHDA and CDR2 SQIVND (reference sequence). This CDR3 is built from 12 residues. V lost 7 bases, J lost 7 bases, and 13 bases lay in between. CDR3 nucleotide sequence: TGTGCCAGTAACCAGGGGTTGGTTGAAGCTTTCTTT. It translates to CASNQGLVEAFF.

The gene calls are TRBV7-6 and TRBJ1-1, with D perhaps TRBD1 (6 bases). CDR1 and CDR2 (germline): SGHVS, FNYEAQ. The CDR3 consists of 14 residues. The V end lost 5 bases, the J end lost 3 bases, and 13 bases lay between the germline ends. This CDR3 reads CASSLRQDYTEAFF. CDR3 bases: TGTGCCAGCAGCCTACGACAGGATTACACTGAAGCTTTCTTT.

V is TRBV10-3 and J is TRBJ1-1; 7 bases line up with TRBD1. The CDR3 is made up of 14 amino acids. V lost 6 bases, J lost 5 bases, and 9 bases stayed unmatched. Germline lookup yields CDR1 ENHRY and CDR2 SYGVKD. The CDR3 DNA is TGTGCCATCAGCGACCCCGGGACAGTTACTGAAGCTTTCTTT. Translated: CAISDPGTVTEAFF.

J is TRBJ1-5 and V is TRBV9; D is unresolved. CDR3 length: 13 amino acids. Per germline, CDR1 SGDLS and CDR2 YYNGEE. Between the trimmed V and J ends, which lost 4 bases and 0 bases, there was a span of 5 bases. The CDR3 sequence is CASSSSSNQPQHF. CDR3 nucleotide sequence: TGTGCCAGCAGCTCCAGTAGCAATCAGCCCCAGCATTTT.

V is TRBV2 and J is TRBJ1-5; 10 bases align to TRBD1. The V and J ends lost 8 bases and 6 bases, in that order; junction bases with no gene match: 7. The CDR3 totals 14 residues. Germline V gene lookup returns CDR1 SNHLY and CDR2 FYNNEI. The CDR3 nucleotides are TGTGCCAGCTCCGGGACAGGGGTGGGTCAGCCCCAGCATTTT. Protein sequence: CASSGTGVGQPQHF.

This clone was observed a few times. The V and J genes are TRBV6-1 and TRBJ2-7; no reliable D call. CDR3 length: 16 amino acids. V lost 2 bases and J 3 bases, leaving 17 bases between the germline ends. The germline V gene encodes CDR1 MNHNS and CDR2 SASEGT. The CDR3 spells CASSERQPSRGYEQYF. The CDR3 DNA sequence: TGTGCCAGCAGTGAACGCCAGCCGTCTCGCGGCTACGAGCAGTACTTC.

The V and J genes are TRBV28 and TRBJ1-6; 7 bases are shared with TRBD1. From germline, CDR1 is MDHEN and CDR2 SYDVKM. The CDR3 extends over 20 amino acids. The junction had 18 bases not matched to a gene; V was cut back by 6 bases and J by 1 base. This CDR3 is CASRPRGQGGAWSYNSPLHF. As DNA, the CDR3 is TGTGCCAGCAGGCCTAGGGGGCAGGGGGGTGCTTGGTCCTATAATTCACCCCTCCACTTT.

This clone came up a few times. This same CDR3 is encoded by further DNA sequences in the sample. V and J are TRBV5-1 and TRBJ1-1; D perhaps matches TRBD1 (6 bases). The germline V and J ends were trimmed by 0 bases and 2 bases, with 14 bases remaining between them. Per germline, CDR1 SGHRS and CDR2 YFSETQ. This CDR3 region has 16 residues. CDR3: CASSLVGLGANTEAFF. CDR3 coding DNA: TGCGCCAGCAGCTTGGTGGGTTTGGGGGCAAACACTGAAGCTTTCTTT.

For the CDR3, the DNA is TGTGCCAGCAGCTCATCAGCGGGGTCAGATACGCAGTATTTT. It translates to CASSSSAGSDTQYF. The chain combines TRBV7-2 with TRBJ2-3; TRBD2 aligns across 7 bases. This CDR3 comprises 14 residues. Per the germline V gene, CDR1 is SGHTA and CDR2 is FQGNSA. After removal of 4 bases from V and 4 bases from J, the junction contained 5 bases not matched to a gene.

This rearrangement joins TRBV4-1 to TRBJ1-5, with 7 bases lining up with TRBD1. This CDR3 spans 18 amino acids. Germline V CDR1 and CDR2: MGHRA, YSYEKL. J was trimmed by 6 bases and V by 0 bases; bases with no gene match: 14. The CDR3 DNA follows: TGCGCCAGCAGCCAAGAGGAAGGGGGCAGCTATTCCATTCAGCCCCAGCATTTT. Its protein product is CASSQEEGGSYSIQPQHF.

The genes are TRBV28 and TRBJ2-5; 7 nucleotides line up with TRBD2. Trimming cost V 6 bases and J 3 bases; bases outside gene matches: 7. The CDR3 contains 14 residues. Germline V CDR1 and CDR2: MDHEN, SYDVKM. CDR3 coding DNA: TGTGCCAGCAGAACGGGGGGACGGGAAGAGACCCAGTACTTC. This encodes CASRTGGREETQYF.

The chain carries TRBV7-8 and TRBJ2-5, with 9 nucleotides matching TRBD1. From germline, CDR1 is SGHVS and CDR2 FQNEAQ. This CDR3 has 18 amino acids. V gave up 3 bases and J gave up 5 bases; unmatched junction bases: 16. CDR3 sequence reads: CASSFMRDRAFLGETQYF. The DNA of the CDR3 is TGTGCCAGCAGCTTCATGCGGGACAGGGCATTCCTTGGGGAGACCCAGTACTTC.